The 8 T cell receptor beta chains in this list originate from one sample, sequenced in a study of blood T cell repertoires in COVID-19. Clones were read by immunoSEQ multiplex PCR, and TCRdb kept only the in-frame ones, dropping some. The data contain about 190,000 clones, approximately 86% of them singletons. Sequencing was carried out using peripheral blood. The receptors come from a man aged 30-40 years with acute or convalescent COVID-19.

This chain links TRBV28 with TRBJ1-4, with TRBD1 as a possible D gene (5 bases). Per germline, CDR1 MDHEN and CDR2 SYDVKM. Trimming cost V 6 bases and J 0 bases, with 23 bases left between them. This CDR3 is 19 amino acids long. In DNA, the CDR3 is TGTGCCAGCAGACACGCGATTCCCGCCAGGGTTGCAACTAATGAAAAACTGTTTTTT. Its translation: CASRHAIPARVATNEKLFF.

V and J are TRBV14 and TRBJ1-1; no clear D. Germline-derived CDR1 and CDR2 are SGHDN and FVKESK. CDR3 length: 13 amino acids. The V end lost 4 bases, the J end lost 3 bases, and 9 bases lay between the germline ends. The CDR3 region is CASSPNRDTEAFF. The CDR3 DNA follows: TGTGCCAGCAGCCCAAACCGGGACACTGAAGCTTTCTTT. The full variable domain, rest sourced from reference TRBV14 and TRBJ1-1, is EAGVTQFPSHSVIEKGQTVTLRCDPISGHDNLYWYRRVMGKEIKFLLHFVKESKQDESGMPNNRFLAERTGGTYSTLKVQPAELEDSGVYFCASSPNRDTEAFFGQGTRLTVV.

The rearrangement links TRBV19 to TRBJ2-5; TRBD1 aligns across 11 bases. CDR3 length: 15 amino acids. Trimming took 4 bases from V and 2 from J; bases not matched to a gene: 3. CDR1 and CDR2 (germline): LNHDA, SQIVND (reference sequence). The CDR3 DNA reads TGTGCCAGTAGTACGGGGACAGGGGGTCAAGAGACCCAGTACTTC. Encoded protein: CASSTGTGGQETQYF.

The genes are TRBV19 and TRBJ2-1; 10 nucleotides agree with TRBD1. Germline V gene data show CDR1 as LNHDA and CDR2 as SQIVND (reference sequence). The CDR3 is 16 residues long. The V and J ends lost 0 bases and 10 bases, in that order; junction bases with no gene match: 9. CDR3 residues: CASSIDVGTGVNEQFF. CDR3 sequence (DNA): TGTGCCAGTAGTATAGATGTCGGGACAGGGGTAAACGAGCAGTTCTTC.

The chain has TRBV28 and TRBJ2-1; D gene ambiguous. V was trimmed by 7 bases and J by 4 bases, leaving 8 bases between them. This CDR3 has 12 residues. The germline CDR1 and CDR2 sequences are MDHEN and SYDVKM. CDR3: CASTGRYNEQFF. The DNA for the CDR3 is TGTGCCAGCACAGGTCGATACAATGAGCAGTTCTTC.

This rearrangement joins TRBV11-2 to TRBJ2-1; D remains unclear. Trimming took off 1 base at V and 10 bases at J, with 8 bases between the two ends. From germline, CDR1 is SGHAT and CDR2 FQNNGV. The CDR3 is made up of 12 amino acids. This chain's CDR3 is CASSLARWEQFF. Written as DNA, the CDR3 is TGTGCCAGCAGCTTAGCTAGGTGGGAGCAGTTCTTC.

As to this clone: Different DNA sequences within this sample yield the same CDR3. J is TRBJ1-1 and V is TRBV6-5, with TRBD1 matching 9 bases. The CDR3 loop spans 15 amino acids. Germline values: CDR1 MNHEY, CDR2 SVGAGI. V shed 3 bases and J 3 bases; nucleotides not matched to a gene: 5. CDR3 bases: TGTGCCAGCAGTTATTCCGGGACAGGGCACACTGAAGCTTTCTTT. Translating gives CASSYSGTGHTEAFF.

The table lists this clone with a count of one. The J gene is TRBJ2-1, the V gene TRBV4-1; 11 bases align to TRBD2. The J segment lost 4 bases and the V segment lost 5 bases, leaving 13 bases of the junction unmatched. The CDR3 consists of 18 residues. The V gene's germline CDR1 is MGHRA and CDR2 YSYEKL. DNA of the CDR3: TGCGCCAGCAGCTTTCGACTAGCGGGACTCGATAATTACAATGAGCAGTTCTTC. This sequence encodes CASSFRLAGLDNYNEQFF.